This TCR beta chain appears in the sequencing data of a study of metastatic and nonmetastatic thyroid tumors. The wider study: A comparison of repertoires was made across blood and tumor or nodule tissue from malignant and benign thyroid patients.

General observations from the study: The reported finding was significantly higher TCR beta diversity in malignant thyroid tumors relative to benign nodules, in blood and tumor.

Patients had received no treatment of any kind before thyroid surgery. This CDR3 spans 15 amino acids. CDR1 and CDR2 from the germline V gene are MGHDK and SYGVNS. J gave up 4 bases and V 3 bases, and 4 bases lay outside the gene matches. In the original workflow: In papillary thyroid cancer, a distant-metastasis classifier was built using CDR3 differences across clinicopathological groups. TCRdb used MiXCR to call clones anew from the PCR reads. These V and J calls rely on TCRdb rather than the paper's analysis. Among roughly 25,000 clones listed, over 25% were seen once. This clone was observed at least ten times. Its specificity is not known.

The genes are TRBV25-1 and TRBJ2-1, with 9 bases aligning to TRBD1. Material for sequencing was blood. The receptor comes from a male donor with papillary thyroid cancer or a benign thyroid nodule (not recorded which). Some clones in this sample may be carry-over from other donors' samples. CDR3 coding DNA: TGTGCCAGCAGTGAGGCAGGGACAGGGTACAATGAGCAGTTCTTC. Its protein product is CASSEAGTGYNEQFF. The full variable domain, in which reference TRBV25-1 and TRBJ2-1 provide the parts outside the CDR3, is EADIYQTPRYLVIGTGKKITLECSQTMGHDKMYWYQQDPGMELHLIHYSYGVNSTEKGDLSSESTVSRIRTEHFPLTLESARPSHTSQYLCASSEAGTGYNEQFFGPGTRLTVL.